Listed here is a single TCR beta chain. The specificity of this receptor is unknown. A read error may produce the germline difference seen at one junction end. The CDR3 runs 13 residues from the cysteine to the phenylalanine. Only the CDR3 region is kept as DNA, spanning 39 bases read in frame from base 1. For CDR1 and CDR2, the germline V gene (reference sequence) lists PRHDT and FYEKMQ. The source of the sample is a study of control samples from healthy donors and cancer patients (dated by TCRdb to 2020 to 2021). Libraries were prepared through the immunoSEQ multiplex PCR assay. Imported from immuneACCESS, the table was reduced by TCRdb to in-frame sequences with V and J called. These copies leave out some clones; in studies compared against another copy, an unresolved V gene accounts for under half, and the cause of the remainder is not known. The sample profile shows about 65,000 clones; about nine tenths of them were found once. The top ten clones comprise 1% to 1.5% of the sample.

The receptor chain draws on TRBV13 and TRBJ2-3; 9 middle bases align to TRBD1. Sequenced sample: PBMCs. The origin of this receptor is a woman between 50 and 59 years old with colorectal cancer. The sequenced DNA: TGTGCCAGCAGCTTAGGGGCTCGGACAGGGGTCCCTTTT. Its protein is CASSLGARTGVPF. Full variable domain (CDR3 extended with the reference TRBV13 and TRBJ2-3 proteins): AAGVIQSPRHLIKEKRETATLKCYPIPRHDTVYWYQQGPGQDPQFLISFYEKMQSDKGSIPDRFSAQQFSDYHSELNMSSLELGDSALYFCASSLGARTGVPFGPGTRLTVL.